This is a list of T cell receptor beta chains from one sample in a study of OX40 agonist ivuxolimab in advanced cancers. Repertoires were generated with immunoSEQ multiplex PCR, while TCRdb's copy carries only in-frame clones and drops some. The table shows roughly 120,000 clones, with around 93% occurring only once. The sequencing here drew on CD4+ or CD8+ T cells sorted from blood, taken in a trial of the OX40 agonist ivuxolimab. The receptors were sampled from an adult with an advanced solid tumor such as melanoma, head and neck, liver or kidney cancer. Each CDR3 is given with its conserved first and last residue. The D gene is left open where the match is weak. Part of the rows lack a size; the others show once, few, many or a class for expanded clones.

J: TRBJ1-2
V: TRBV7-2
length: 15
D: TRBD1
size: -
CDR3: CASSPPGTVAEGYTF
DNA: TGTGCCAGCAGCCCGCCCGGGACAGTCGCTGAGGGCTACACCTTC

J: TRBJ2-5
V: TRBV2
length: 12
D: -
size: -
CDR3: CASSWTGGTQYF
DNA: TGTGCCAGCAGTTGGACTGGGGGGACCCAGTACTTC

J: TRBJ1-1
V: TRBV9
length: 15
D: -
size: -
CDR3: CASSASLDRNTEAFF
DNA: TGTGCCAGCAGCGCATCCCTGGACAGGAACACTGAAGCTTTCTTT

J: TRBJ1-1
V: TRBV11-2
length: 14
D: -
size: -
CDR3: CASTLGQRNTEAFF
DNA: TGTGCCAGCACCTTGGGGCAAAGGAACACTGAAGCTTTCTTT

J: TRBJ2-5
V: TRBV25-1
length: 15
D: -
size: -
CDR3: CASSVQGHSQETQYF
DNA: TGTGCCAGCAGTGTCCAAGGACACAGCCAAGAGACCCAGTACTTC

J: TRBJ2-7
V: TRBV4-1
length: 15
D: TRBD2
size: once
CDR3: CASSQDRAGVYEQYF
DNA: TGCGCCAGCAGCCAAGATCGCGCGGGAGTGTACGAGCAGTACTTC

J: TRBJ1-5
V: TRBV28
length: 16
D: -
size: -
CDR3: CASSLYIDSSNQPQHF
DNA: TGTGCCAGCAGTTTATATATAGACAGTAGCAATCAGCCCCAGCATTTT

J: TRBJ1-1
V: TRBV28
length: 14
D: TRBD1
size: -
CDR3: CASIIHRGLTEAFF
DNA: TGTGCCAGCATCATTCACAGGGGGCTCACTGAAGCTTTCTTT

J: TRBJ2-6
V: TRBV25-1
length: 16
D: -
size: -
CDR3: CASSEFVGSGANVLTF
DNA: TGTGCCAGCAGTGAATTTGTGGGCTCTGGGGCCAACGTCCTGACTTTC

J: TRBJ2-3
V: TRBV5-1
length: 15
D: -
size: once
CDR3: CASSPRGRGGDTQYF
DNA: TGCGCCAGCAGCCCCAGAGGTAGAGGTGGAGATACGCAGTATTTT

J: TRBJ1-1
V: TRBV5-8
length: 17
D: -
size: -
CDR3: CASSLGTAGLMNTEAFF
DNA: TGTGCCAGCAGCTTGGGGACAGCAGGGCTGATGAACACTGAAGCTTTCTTT

J: TRBJ2-7
V: TRBV28
length: 17
D: TRBD1
size: -
CDR3: CASSFPRDRVRSYEQYF
DNA: TGTGCCAGCAGTTTCCCCCGGGACAGGGTCCGGTCCTACGAGCAGTACTTC

J: TRBJ1-1
V: TRBV28
length: 13
D: -
size: -
CDR3: CASSFGGNTEAFF
DNA: TGTGCCAGCAGTTTCGGCGGGAACACTGAAGCTTTCTTT

J: TRBJ1-1
V: TRBV10-1
length: 14
D: TRBD1
size: -
CDR3: CASKSGTANTEAFF
DNA: TGCGCCAGTAAATCCGGGACAGCGAACACTGAAGCTTTCTTT

J: TRBJ2-7
V: TRBV19
length: 16
D: TRBD2
size: -
CDR3: CASSLLAGVGAYEQYF
DNA: TGTGCCAGTAGTTTACTAGCGGGAGTGGGCGCCTACGAGCAGTACTTC

J: TRBJ1-4
V: TRBV7-6
length: 14
D: -
size: -
CDR3: CASSLGTGNEKLFF
DNA: TGTGCCAGCAGCTTAGGAACAGGGAATGAAAAACTGTTTTTT

J: TRBJ1-5
V: TRBV19
length: 14
D: TRBD1
size: -
CDR3: CASSIRGSGQPQHF
DNA: TGTGCCAGTAGTATCAGGGGGTCAGGTCAGCCCCAGCATTTT

J: TRBJ2-7
V: TRBV19
length: 14
D: TRBD2
size: -
CDR3: CASRPAGGVREQYF
DNA: TGTGCCAGTCGCCCAGCGGGAGGCGTGAGGGAGCAGTACTTC

J: TRBJ2-3
V: TRBV18
length: 12
D: -
size: -
CDR3: CASSPVGDTQYF
DNA: TGTGCCAGCTCACCCGTAGGAGATACGCAGTATTTT

J: TRBJ1-5
V: TRBV6-5
length: 15
D: TRBD1
size: once
CDR3: CASRTTGGGGQPQHF
DNA: TGTGCCAGCAGAACAACAGGGGGCGGTGGTCAGCCCCAGCATTTT

J: TRBJ2-7
V: TRBV4-3
length: 14
D: -
size: -
CDR3: CASSQGGVGYEQYF
DNA: TGCGCCAGCAGCCAAGGGGGGGTCGGATACGAGCAGTACTTC

J: TRBJ2-7
V: TRBV30
length: 16
D: TRBD1
size: -
CDR3: CAWSTRDRETWNEQYF
DNA: TGTGCCTGGAGTACACGGGACAGAGAAACTTGGAACGAGCAGTACTTC

J: TRBJ1-4
V: TRBV6-5
length: 12
D: -
size: -
CDR3: CASSYLNEKLFF
DNA: TGTGCCAGCAGTTACTTGAATGAAAAACTGTTTTTT

J: TRBJ2-3
V: TRBV30
length: 11
D: -
size: -
CDR3: CAWGTGASQYF
DNA: TGTGCCTGGGGGACGGGTGCCTCGCAGTATTTT

J: TRBJ1-5
V: TRBV18
length: 15
D: -
size: -
CDR3: CASSPGQYSNQPQHF
DNA: TGTGCCAGCTCACCTGGACAGTATAGCAATCAGCCCCAGCATTTT

J: TRBJ2-1
V: TRBV28
length: 17
D: -
size: -
CDR3: CASSVPPGAPSYNEQFF
DNA: TGTGCCAGCAGCGTTCCTCCGGGAGCCCCTTCCTACAATGAGCAGTTCTTC

J: TRBJ2-7
V: TRBV5-1
length: 13
D: -
size: -
CDR3: CASSFRVNYEQYF
DNA: TGCGCCAGCAGCTTCCGCGTCAACTACGAGCAGTACTTC

J: TRBJ2-7
V: TRBV19
length: 16
D: TRBD2
size: -
CDR3: CASSKLAGTDYYEQYF
DNA: TGTGCCAGTAGCAAATTAGCGGGAACGGATTACTACGAGCAGTACTTC

J: TRBJ1-2
V: TRBV6-5
length: 13
D: -
size: -
CDR3: CASSYDGDYGYTF
DNA: TGTGCCAGCAGTTACGACGGAGACTATGGCTACACCTTC

J: TRBJ1-4
V: TRBV4-1
length: 16
D: TRBD1
size: -
CDR3: CASSQGDRGRYEKLFF
DNA: TGCGCCAGCAGCCAAGGGGACAGGGGACGGTATGAAAAACTGTTTTTT

J: TRBJ2-7
V: TRBV5-1
length: 15
D: TRBD2
size: -
CDR3: CASSFGLAGAVEQYF
DNA: TGCGCCAGCAGCTTTGGACTAGCGGGAGCTGTCGAGCAGTACTTC

J: TRBJ2-5
V: TRBV7-8
length: 15
D: TRBD2
size: -
CDR3: CASSTLAGVGFSADF
DNA: TGTGCCAGCAGCACTCTAGCGGGAGTGGGGTTTTCTGCAGACTTC

J: TRBJ1-4
V: TRBV7-9
length: 12
D: -
size: -
CDR3: CASSVGNEKLFF
DNA: TGTGCCAGCAGCGTCGGAAATGAAAAACTGTTTTTT

J: TRBJ1-5
V: TRBV9
length: 14
D: -
size: -
CDR3: CASSVGGNQQPQHF
DNA: TGTGCCAGCAGCGTAGGAGGGAACCAACAGCCCCAGCATTTT

J: TRBJ2-7
V: TRBV30
length: 15
D: -
size: -
CDR3: CAWKSANGDSYEQYF
DNA: TGTGCCTGGAAGTCGGCAAATGGGGACTCCTACGAGCAGTACTTC

J: TRBJ2-5
V: TRBV9
length: 13
D: -
size: -
CDR3: CASSVTSRETQYF
DNA: TGTGCCAGCAGCGTAACATCGCGAGAGACCCAGTACTTC

J: TRBJ2-1
V: TRBV6-4
length: 15
D: -
size: -
CDR3: CASSPTPSLGDEQFF
DNA: TGTGCCAGCAGTCCAACCCCCTCACTGGGGGATGAGCAGTTCTTC

J: TRBJ2-1
V: TRBV7-9
length: 14
D: -
size: -
CDR3: CASSPKTTTMRQFF
DNA: TGTGCCAGCAGCCCTAAAACTACCACAATGAGGCAGTTCTTC

J: TRBJ2-3
V: TRBV11-2
length: 15
D: -
size: -
CDR3: CASSLGTGGSDTQYF
DNA: TGTGCCAGCAGCTTAGGGACGGGTGGGTCAGATACGCAGTATTTT

J: TRBJ2-1
V: TRBV28
length: 15
D: -
size: -
CDR3: CASSLGGATYNEQFF
DNA: TGTGCCAGCAGTTTAGGCGGGGCGACCTACAATGAGCAGTTCTTC

J: TRBJ2-1
V: TRBV7-6
length: 13
D: TRBD1
size: medium-sized
CDR3: CASSLGTGGEQFF
DNA: TGTGCCAGCAGCTTGGGGACAGGGGGTGAGCAGTTCTTC

J: TRBJ1-4
V: TRBV6-5
length: 14
D: -
size: once
CDR3: CASSYEGGGEKLFF
DNA: TGTGCCAGCAGTTACGAAGGGGGTGGTGAAAAACTGTTTTTT

J: TRBJ1-1
V: TRBV9
length: 14
D: TRBD1
size: -
CDR3: CASSYTGARTEAFF
DNA: TGTGCCAGCAGCTACACAGGGGCGCGAACTGAAGCTTTCTTT

J: TRBJ2-3
V: TRBV2
length: 15
D: TRBD2
size: -
CDR3: CASSEGRGGIHTQYF
DNA: TGTGCCAGCAGTGAAGGTCGGGGGGGGATACATACGCAGTATTTT

J: TRBJ2-3
V: TRBV7-2
length: 13
D: -
size: -
CDR3: CASSSIAADTQYF
DNA: TGTGCCAGCAGCTCCATAGCGGCAGATACGCAGTATTTT

J: TRBJ1-2
V: TRBV2
length: 11
D: -
size: -
CDR3: CASRPQGGSTF
DNA: TGTGCCAGCAGACCCCAGGGTGGGAGCACCTTC

J: TRBJ2-5
V: TRBV7-3
length: 15
D: -
size: -
CDR3: CASSLMKNSKETQYF
DNA: TGTGCCAGCAGCTTAATGAAGAATAGTAAAGAGACCCAGTACTTC

J: TRBJ2-5
V: TRBV28
length: 13
D: -
size: -
CDR3: CASIAADQETQYF
DNA: TGTGCCAGCATTGCAGCGGACCAAGAGACCCAGTACTTC

J: TRBJ2-5
V: TRBV7-2
length: 16
D: -
size: -
CDR3: CASSLGQATHQETQYF
DNA: TGTGCCAGCAGCTTGGGGCAGGCCACCCACCAAGAGACCCAGTACTTC

J: TRBJ1-1
V: TRBV21-1
length: 20
D: -
size: -
CDR3: CASSSHSQAFFLDMNTEAFF
DNA: TGTGCCAGCAGCTCCCACTCTCAGGCCTTCTTTTTGGACATGAACACTGAAGCTTTCTTT

J: TRBJ2-1
V: TRBV7-2
length: 16
D: -
size: -
CDR3: CASSRLSLKGPNEQFF
DNA: TGTGCCAGCAGCCGGCTTTCGCTAAAGGGTCCCAACGAGCAGTTCTTC

J: TRBJ2-1
V: TRBV28
length: 16
D: -
size: few
CDR3: CASSAHGTVRYNEQFF
DNA: TGTGCCAGCAGTGCCCACGGGACTGTGCGGTACAATGAGCAGTTCTTC

J: TRBJ1-5
V: TRBV21-1
length: 20
D: -
size: -
CDR3: CASSGSWVYRSKYSNQPQHF
DNA: TGTGCCAGCAGTGGGAGCTGGGTGTACAGGTCCAAGTATAGCAATCAGCCCCAGCATTTT

J: TRBJ1-1
V: TRBV6-1
length: 15
D: -
size: few
CDR3: CASSESTEGNTEAFF
DNA: TGTGCCAGCAGTGAATCGACGGAGGGGAACACTGAAGCTTTCTTT

J: TRBJ1-3
V: TRBV4-1
length: 17
D: -
size: -
CDR3: CASSQVDLGFSGNTIYF
DNA: TGCGCCAGCAGCCAAGTGGATTTGGGGTTCTCTGGAAACACCATATATTTT